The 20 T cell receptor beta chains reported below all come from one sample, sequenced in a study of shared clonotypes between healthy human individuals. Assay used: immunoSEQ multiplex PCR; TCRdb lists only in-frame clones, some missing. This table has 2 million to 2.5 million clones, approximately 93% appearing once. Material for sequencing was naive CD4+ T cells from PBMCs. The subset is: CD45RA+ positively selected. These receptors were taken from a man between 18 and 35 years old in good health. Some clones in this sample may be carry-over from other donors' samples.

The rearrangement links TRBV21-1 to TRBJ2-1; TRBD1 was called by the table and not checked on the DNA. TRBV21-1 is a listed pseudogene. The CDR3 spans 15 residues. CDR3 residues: CASSKITDRYNEQFF. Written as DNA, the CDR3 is TGTGCCAGCAGCAAGATCACCGACAGGTACAATGAGCAGTTCTTC.

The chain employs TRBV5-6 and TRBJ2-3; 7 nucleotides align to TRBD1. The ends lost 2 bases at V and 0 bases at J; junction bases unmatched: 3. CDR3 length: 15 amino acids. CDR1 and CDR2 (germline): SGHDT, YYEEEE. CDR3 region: CASSFQTGSTDTQYF. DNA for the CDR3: TGTGCCAGCAGCTTTCAGACAGGGAGCACAGATACGCAGTATTTT.

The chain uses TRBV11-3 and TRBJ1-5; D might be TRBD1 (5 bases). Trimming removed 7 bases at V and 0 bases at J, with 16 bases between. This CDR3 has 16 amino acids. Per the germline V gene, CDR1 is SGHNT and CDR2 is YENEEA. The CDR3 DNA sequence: TGTGCCAGCATTAGGGGAAGCGGATATAGCAATCAGCCCCAGCATTTT. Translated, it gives CASIRGSGYSNQPQHF.

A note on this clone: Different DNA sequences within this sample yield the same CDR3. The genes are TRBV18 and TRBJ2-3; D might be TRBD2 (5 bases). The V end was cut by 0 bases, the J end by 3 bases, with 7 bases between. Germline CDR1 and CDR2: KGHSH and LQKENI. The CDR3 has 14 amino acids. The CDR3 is CASSPPGSTDTQYF. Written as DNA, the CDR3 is TGTGCCAGCTCACCACCGGGGAGTACAGATACGCAGTATTTT.

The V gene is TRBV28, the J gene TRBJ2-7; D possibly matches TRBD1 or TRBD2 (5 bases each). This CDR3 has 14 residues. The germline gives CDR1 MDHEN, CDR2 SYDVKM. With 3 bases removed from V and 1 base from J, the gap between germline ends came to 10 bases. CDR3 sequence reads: CASSLGVLSYEQYF. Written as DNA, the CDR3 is TGTGCCAGCAGTTTGGGGGTCCTATCCTACGAGCAGTACTTC.

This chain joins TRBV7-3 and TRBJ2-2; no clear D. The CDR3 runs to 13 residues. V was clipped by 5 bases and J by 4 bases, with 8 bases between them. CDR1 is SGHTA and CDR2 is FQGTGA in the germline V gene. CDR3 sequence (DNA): TGTGCCAGCAGCCCGAAAACCACCGGGGAGCTGTTTTTT. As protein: CASSPKTTGELFF.

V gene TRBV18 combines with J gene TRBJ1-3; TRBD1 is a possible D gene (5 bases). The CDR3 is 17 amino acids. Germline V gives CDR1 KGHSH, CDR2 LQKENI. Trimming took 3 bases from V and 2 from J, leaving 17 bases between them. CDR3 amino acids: CASSPLDTATAGNTIYF. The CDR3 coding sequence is TGTGCCAGCTCACCTTTGGACACGGCAACTGCTGGAAACACCATATATTTT.

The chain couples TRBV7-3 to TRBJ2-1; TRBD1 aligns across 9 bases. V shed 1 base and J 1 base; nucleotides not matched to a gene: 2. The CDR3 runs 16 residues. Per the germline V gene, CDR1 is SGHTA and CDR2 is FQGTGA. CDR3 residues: CASSLSGTGSYNEQFF. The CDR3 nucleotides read TGTGCCAGCAGCTTAAGTGGGACAGGGTCCTACAATGAGCAGTTCTTC. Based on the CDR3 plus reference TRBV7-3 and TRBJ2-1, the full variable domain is GAGVSQTPSNKVTEKGKYVELRCDPISGHTALYWYRQSLGQGPEFLIYFQGTGAADDSGLPNDRFFAVRPEGSVSTLKIQRTERGDSAVYLCASSLSGTGSYNEQFFGPGTRLTVL.

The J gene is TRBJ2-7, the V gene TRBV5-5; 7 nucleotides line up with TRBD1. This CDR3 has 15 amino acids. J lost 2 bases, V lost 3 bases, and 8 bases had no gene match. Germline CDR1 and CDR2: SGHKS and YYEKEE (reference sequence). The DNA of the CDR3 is TGTGCCAGCAGCTACGACAGGGCAGGAACCTACGAGCAGTACTTC. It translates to CASSYDRAGTYEQYF. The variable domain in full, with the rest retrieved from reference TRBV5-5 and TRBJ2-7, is DAGVTQSPTHLIKTRGQQVTLRCSPISGHKSVSWYQQVLGQGPQFIFQYYEKEERGRGNFPDRFSARQFPNYSSELNVNALLLGDSALYLCASSYDRAGTYEQYFGPGTRLTVT.

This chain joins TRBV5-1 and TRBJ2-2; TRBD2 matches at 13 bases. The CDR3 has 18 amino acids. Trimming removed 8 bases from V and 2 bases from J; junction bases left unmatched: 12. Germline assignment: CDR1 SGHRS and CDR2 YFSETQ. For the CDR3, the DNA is TGCGCCAGAACTAGCGGGAGGGGACGTAATTCAAACACCGGGGAGCTGTTTTTT. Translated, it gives CARTSGRGRNSNTGELFF.

CDR3 coding DNA: TGTGCCAGCAGCTTTGGACAGGGGGCAGACAATGAGCAGTTCTTC. As protein: CASSFGQGADNEQFF. The chain has TRBV7-9 and TRBJ2-1, with TRBD1 matching 11 bases. Unmatched junction bases numbered 3, after V lost 3 bases and J lost 5 bases. The CDR3 has 15 residues. The V gene's germline CDR1 is SEHNR and CDR2 FQNEAQ (reference sequence).

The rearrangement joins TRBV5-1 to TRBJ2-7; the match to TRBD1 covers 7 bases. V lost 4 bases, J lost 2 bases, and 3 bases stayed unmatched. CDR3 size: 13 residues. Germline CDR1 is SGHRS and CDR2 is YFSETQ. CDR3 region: CASSRDRPYEQYF. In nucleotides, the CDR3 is TGCGCCAGCAGCCGGGACAGACCCTACGAGCAGTACTTC.

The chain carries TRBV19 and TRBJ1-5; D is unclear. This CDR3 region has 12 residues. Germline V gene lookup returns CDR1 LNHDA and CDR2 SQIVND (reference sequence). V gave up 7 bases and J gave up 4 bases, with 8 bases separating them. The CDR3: CASTTTNQPQHF. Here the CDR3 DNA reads TGTGCCAGTACCACAACTAATCAGCCCCAGCATTTT.

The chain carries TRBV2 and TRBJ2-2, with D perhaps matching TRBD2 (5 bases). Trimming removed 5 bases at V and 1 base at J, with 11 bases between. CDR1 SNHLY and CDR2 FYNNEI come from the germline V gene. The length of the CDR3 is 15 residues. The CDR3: CASSLSGLNTGELFF. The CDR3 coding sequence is TGTGCCAGCAGTCTGAGCGGCCTGAACACCGGGGAGCTGTTTTTT.

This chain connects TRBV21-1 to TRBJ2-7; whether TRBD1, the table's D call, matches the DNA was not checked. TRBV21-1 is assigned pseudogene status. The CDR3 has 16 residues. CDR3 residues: CASSSLNPGGTYEQYF. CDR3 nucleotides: TGTGCCAGCAGCAGTTTGAATCCAGGGGGTACCTACGAGCAGTACTTC.

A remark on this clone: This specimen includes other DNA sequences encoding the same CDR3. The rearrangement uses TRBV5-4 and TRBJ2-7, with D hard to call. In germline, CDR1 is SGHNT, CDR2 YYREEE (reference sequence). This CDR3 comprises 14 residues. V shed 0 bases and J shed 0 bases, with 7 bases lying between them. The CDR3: CASSLGRSSYEQYF. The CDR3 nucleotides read TGTGCCAGCAGCTTGGGACGGAGCTCCTACGAGCAGTACTTC.

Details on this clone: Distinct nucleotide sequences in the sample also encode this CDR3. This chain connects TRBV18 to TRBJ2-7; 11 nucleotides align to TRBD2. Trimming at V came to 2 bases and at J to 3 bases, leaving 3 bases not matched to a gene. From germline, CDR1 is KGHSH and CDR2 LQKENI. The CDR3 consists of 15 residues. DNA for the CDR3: TGTGCCAGCTCACCAGGGCTAGCGGGAGGCTACGAGCAGTACTTC. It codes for CASSPGLAGGYEQYF.

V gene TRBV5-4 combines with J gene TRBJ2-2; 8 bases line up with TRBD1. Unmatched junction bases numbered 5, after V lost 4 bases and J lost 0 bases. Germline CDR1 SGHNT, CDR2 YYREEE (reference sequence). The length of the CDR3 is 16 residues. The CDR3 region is CASSLSTGANTGELFF. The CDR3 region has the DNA TGTGCCAGCAGCCTATCGACAGGGGCGAACACCGGGGAGCTGTTTTTT.

This CDR3 is CASSLNRGTPYNEQFF. The CDR3 nucleotides are TGTGCCAGCAGCCTGAACAGGGGGACCCCCTACAATGAGCAGTTCTTC. The rearrangement joins TRBV7-3 to TRBJ2-1; TRBD1 agrees at 8 bases. With V trimmed by 5 bases and J by 2 bases, 8 bases remained unmatched. The CDR3 is 16 residues long. The germline V gene has CDR1 SGHTA and CDR2 FQGTGA.

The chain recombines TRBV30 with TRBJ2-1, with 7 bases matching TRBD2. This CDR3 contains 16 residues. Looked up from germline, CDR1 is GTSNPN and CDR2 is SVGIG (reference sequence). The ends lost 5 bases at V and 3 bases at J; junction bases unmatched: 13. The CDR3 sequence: CAWDLIGGSLYNEQFF. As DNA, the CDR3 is TGTGCCTGGGACTTAATCGGCGGGAGCCTCTACAATGAGCAGTTCTTC.